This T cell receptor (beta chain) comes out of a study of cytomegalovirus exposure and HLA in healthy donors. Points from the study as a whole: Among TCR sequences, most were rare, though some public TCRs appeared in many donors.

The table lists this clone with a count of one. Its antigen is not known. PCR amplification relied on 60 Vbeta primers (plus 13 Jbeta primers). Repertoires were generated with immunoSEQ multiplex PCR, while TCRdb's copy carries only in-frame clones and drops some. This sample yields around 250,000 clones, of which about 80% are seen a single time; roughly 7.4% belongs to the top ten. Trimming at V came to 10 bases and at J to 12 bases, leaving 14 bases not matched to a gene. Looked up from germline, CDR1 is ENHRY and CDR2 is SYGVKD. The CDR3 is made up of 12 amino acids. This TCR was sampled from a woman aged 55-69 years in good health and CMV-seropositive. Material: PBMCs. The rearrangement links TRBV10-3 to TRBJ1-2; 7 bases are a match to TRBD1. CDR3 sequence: CASSLGGTANTF. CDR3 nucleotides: TGTGCCAGCTCTCTGGGCGGGACAGCTAACACCTTC.